One sample yielded the 28 T cell receptor beta chains listed below, sequenced in a study of shared clonotypes between healthy human individuals. Some clones are missing from TCRdb's copy, which holds only in-frame ones; the method was immunoSEQ multiplex PCR. The table lists approximately 1.4 million clones, about 98% of them singletons, with roughly 0.4% in the top ten. Sequencing was performed on naive CD4+ T cells sorted from blood. As for subset: CD45RA+ positively selected. The source is a man aged 30 to 45 in good health.

V gene TRBV6-4 combines with J gene TRBJ2-1; 7 nucleotides match TRBD1. J lost 3 bases, V lost 0 bases, and 5 bases had no gene match. The V gene's germline CDR1 is MRHNA and CDR2 SNTAGT. The CDR3 consists of 16 residues. CDR3 sequence: CASSDSETGLYNEQFF. In DNA form, the CDR3 reads TGTGCCAGCAGTGACTCGGAGACAGGGCTCTACAATGAGCAGTTCTTC.

The rearrangement uses TRBV13 and TRBJ2-7; a possible D gene is TRBD2 (5 bases). The CDR3 has 15 amino acids. Germline CDR1 is PRHDT and CDR2 is FYEKMQ (reference sequence). V dropped 5 bases and J dropped 7 bases, with 21 bases sitting between them. CDR3 bases: TGTGCCAGCAGCCGCGGTCCCGGGATGGATCGGGAGCAGTACTTC. It yields the protein CASSRGPGMDREQYF.

V gene TRBV7-9 combines with J gene TRBJ2-7; D call uncertain. The V gene's germline CDR1 is SEHNR and CDR2 FQNEAQ (reference sequence). Trimming took off 5 bases at V and 3 bases at J, with 5 bases between the two ends. This CDR3 has 11 residues. The CDR3 region is CASSQDYEQYF. CDR3 sequence (DNA): TGTGCCAGCAGCCAGGACTACGAGCAGTACTTC. Full variable domain (rest looked up from reference TRBV7-9 and TRBJ2-7): DTGVSQNPRHKITKRGQNVTFRCDPISEHNRLYWYRQTLGQGPEFLTYFQNEAQLEKSRLLSDRFSAERPKGSFSTLEIQRTEQGDSAMYLCASSQDYEQYFGPGTRLTVT.

The rearrangement links TRBV7-8 to TRBJ2-7, with TRBD1 identical over 7 bases. Germline V gives CDR1 SGHVS, CDR2 FQNEAQ. J was trimmed by 2 bases and V by 1 base; bases with no gene match: 5. The CDR3 loop spans 15 amino acids. CDR3 loop: CASSLETGDTYEQYF. CDR3 DNA: TGTGCCAGCAGCTTAGAAACAGGGGACACCTACGAGCAGTACTTC.

The chain uses TRBV6-1 and TRBJ2-1; D is possibly TRBD1 (6 bases). The V gene's germline CDR1 is MNHNS and CDR2 SASEGT. The CDR3 length is 13 residues. Trimming shortened V by 4 bases and J by 6 bases, and 10 bases separated the two germline ends. This CDR3 is CASSAGHFNEQFF. Written as DNA, the CDR3 is TGTGCCAGCAGTGCGGGACACTTCAATGAGCAGTTCTTC.

The chain carries TRBV5-6 and TRBJ2-1; 10 bases align to TRBD2. CDR3 length: 17 amino acids. V shed 2 bases, J shed 0 bases, and the junction held 5 bases outside the gene matches. Germline V gene data show CDR1 as SGHDT and CDR2 as YYEEEE. DNA for the CDR3: TGTGCCAGCAGCTTAGGACTAGCGGTTAACTCCTACAATGAGCAGTTCTTC. This codes for CASSLGLAVNSYNEQFF.

J is TRBJ2-1 and V is TRBV6-5, with D unclear. The germline CDR1 and CDR2 sequences are MNHEY and SVGAGI. The CDR3 loop spans 13 amino acids. V lost 6 bases and J 4 bases, leaving 10 bases between the germline ends. The CDR3 loop reads CASRRRPYNEQFF. The CDR3 nucleotides are TGTGCCAGCAGACGGCGACCGTACAATGAGCAGTTCTTC.

This clone was counted a single time. J is TRBJ1-2 and V is TRBV28; 7 bases are shared with TRBD1. V lost 10 bases, J lost 4 bases, and 6 bases stayed unmatched. Germline CDR1 reads MDHEN; CDR2 reads SYDVKM. The CDR3 has 12 residues. The DNA for the CDR3 is TGTGCCACCAATCGACAGGGCTATGGCTACACCTTC. This translates into CATNRQGYGYTF.

V is TRBV7-8 and J is TRBJ1-5; no clear D. The ends were cut back, 1 base at V and 0 bases at J, with 4 bases in the middle. The CDR3 covers 14 residues. Per the germline V gene, CDR1 is SGHVS and CDR2 is FQNEAQ. The CDR3 protein is CASSLVSSNQPQHF. The CDR3 nucleotides read TGTGCCAGCAGCTTAGTGAGTAGCAATCAGCCCCAGCATTTT.

The V gene is TRBV28, the J gene TRBJ2-5; maybe TRBD1 (5 bases). The length of the CDR3 is 15 residues. Trimming shortened V by 3 bases and J by 5 bases, and 16 bases separated the two germline ends. The V gene's germline CDR1 is MDHEN and CDR2 SYDVKM. CDR3 residues: CASSLVQGMEETQYF. DNA of the CDR3: TGTGCCAGCAGTTTGGTCCAGGGAATGGAGGAGACCCAGTACTTC. Complete variable domain (other parts from reference TRBV28 and TRBJ2-5): DVKVTQSSRYLVKRTGEKVFLECVQDMDHENMFWYRQDPGLGLRLIYFSYDVKMKEKGDIPEGYSVSREKKERFSLILESASTNQTSMYLCASSLVQGMEETQYFGPGTRLLVL.

The table lists this clone with a count of one. The V call is TRBV11-2, the J call TRBJ1-2; TRBD1 agrees at 7 bases. Trimming cost V 5 bases and J 7 bases; bases outside gene matches: 7. Germline values: CDR1 SGHAT, CDR2 FQNNGV. The CDR3 loop spans 13 amino acids. The CDR3 here is CASSQTGQGGYTF. The CDR3 nucleotides are TGTGCCAGCAGCCAGACAGGGCAAGGTGGCTACACCTTC.

The table lists this clone with a count of one. The V call is TRBV7-2, the J call TRBJ2-1; no firm D call. The CDR3 is 15 amino acids. V shed 5 bases and J shed 5 bases, with 16 bases lying between them. Looked up from germline, CDR1 is SGHTA and CDR2 is FQGNSA. CDR3 region: CASSLERSGNNEQFF. CDR3 nucleotides: TGTGCCAGCAGCCTGGAAAGATCTGGAAACAATGAGCAGTTCTTC.

This clone was picked up one time. This chain connects TRBV30 to TRBJ1-1; TRBD1 agrees at 8 bases. V shed 7 bases, J shed 3 bases, and the junction held 13 bases outside the gene matches. Germline loops: CDR1 GTSNPN, CDR2 SVGIG (reference sequence). The CDR3 covers 15 residues. The CDR3, as DNA: TGTGCCTCCTTAACAGGGGGGCGTTTGTACACTGAAGCTTTCTTT. Its protein is CASLTGGRLYTEAFF.

The chain uses TRBV7-9 and TRBJ2-7; D is uncertain. The V and J ends lost 7 bases and 3 bases respectively, with 16 bases between them. The length of the CDR3 is 14 residues. Germline-derived CDR1 and CDR2 are SEHNR and FQNEAQ (reference sequence). CDR3 protein: CASTLSGVGYEQYF. The DNA for the CDR3 is TGTGCCAGCACCCTCTCCGGAGTAGGCTACGAGCAGTACTTC.

The rearrangement uses TRBV28 and TRBJ1-1; tentative D call: TRBD1 (5 bases). The V gene lost 3 bases and the J gene lost 8 bases, with 13 bases spanning the gap. The CDR3 totals 13 residues. Germline V gives CDR1 MDHEN, CDR2 SYDVKM. CDR3 coding DNA: TGTGCCAGCAGTTTTCGGGACCCCCCCGAAGCTTTCTTT. It specifies CASSFRDPPEAFF.

This clone showed up just once. The V gene is TRBV4-3, the J gene TRBJ2-1; D might be TRBD1 (6 bases). The CDR3 is made up of 16 amino acids. Trimming removed 1 base at V and 2 bases at J, with 12 bases between. The germline CDR1 and CDR2 sequences are LGHNA and YSLEER. The CDR3 DNA reads TGCGCCAGCAGCCAAGCCGGGACACCCACCTACAATGAGCAGTTCTTC. This encodes CASSQAGTPTYNEQFF.

V and J are TRBV6-1 and TRBJ1-2, with D maybe TRBD1 (5 bases). In germline, CDR1 is MNHNS, CDR2 SASEGT. The V end was cut by 2 bases, the J end by 2 bases, with 9 bases between. The CDR3 runs 14 residues. CDR3 in amino acids: CASSEQGRNYGYTF. DNA of the CDR3: TGTGCCAGCAGTGAACAGGGCAGAAACTATGGCTACACCTTC.

This clone was detected only once. The chain employs TRBV7-2 and TRBJ2-7; TRBD2 matches 10 bases. This CDR3 comprises 15 residues. The J segment lost 5 bases and the V segment lost 7 bases, leaving 11 bases of the junction unmatched. Looked up from germline, CDR1 is SGHTA and CDR2 is FQGNSA. Here the CDR3 reads CASIPELAGDHEQYF. The DNA for the CDR3 is TGTGCCAGCATCCCCGAGCTAGCGGGAGACCACGAGCAGTACTTC.

V usage is TRBV4-2 and J usage is TRBJ2-7, with D possibly TRBD1 on 6 matching bases. V was pared by 0 bases and J by 3 bases, with 18 bases between. The CDR3 runs 17 residues. From germline, CDR1 is LGHNA and CDR2 YNFKEQ. In nucleotides, the CDR3 is TGTGCCAGCAGCCAAGATGGGTCAAGGGGGAGCCTCTACGAGCAGTACTTC. This sequence encodes CASSQDGSRGSLYEQYF.

The genes are TRBV27 and TRBJ2-1; D gene ambiguous. The ends were cut back, 5 bases at V and 4 bases at J, with 6 bases in the middle. The CDR3 sequence is 12 residues long. Germline values: CDR1 MNHEY, CDR2 SMNVEV (reference sequence). The CDR3 nucleotides read TGTGCCAGCAGTCAGAGGTACAATGAGCAGTTCTTC. Translating it yields CASSQRYNEQFF.

The CDR3 reads CASSYASGRGDGELFF. The DNA of the CDR3 is TGTGCCAGCAGTTACGCAAGCGGGAGAGGTGACGGGGAGCTGTTTTTT. The chain employs TRBV6-5 and TRBJ2-2; 8 bases agree with TRBD2. The CDR3 length is 16 residues. Germline values: CDR1 MNHEY, CDR2 SVGAGI. V shed 2 bases and J 7 bases; nucleotides not matched to a gene: 9.

J is TRBJ2-1 and V is TRBV5-6, with a weak D call TRBD1 (6 bases). Per the germline V gene, CDR1 is SGHDT and CDR2 is YYEEEE. Trimming pared 3 bases from V and 0 bases from J, leaving 10 bases between. There are 15 residues in the CDR3. The CDR3 is CASSSDRSSYNEQFF. CDR3 DNA: TGTGCCAGCAGCTCTGACAGGAGCTCCTACAATGAGCAGTTCTTC.

V is TRBV30 and J is TRBJ2-3; 7 nucleotides align to TRBD2. Germline CDR1 is GTSNPN and CDR2 is SVGIG (reference sequence). J gave up 6 bases and V 4 bases, and 10 bases lay outside the gene matches. The CDR3 is made up of 14 amino acids. CDR3 loop: CAWKAIRLADTQYF. CDR3 in DNA: TGTGCCTGGAAAGCCATAAGACTAGCCGATACGCAGTATTTT. Full variable domain (outside the CDR3, taken from reference TRBV30 and TRBJ2-3): SQTIHQWPATLVQPVGSPLSLECTVEGTSNPNLYWYRQAAGRGLQLLFYSVGIGQISSEVPQNLSASRPQDRQFILSSKKLLLSDSGFYLCAWKAIRLADTQYFGPGTRLTVL.

The V gene is TRBV9, the J gene TRBJ1-2; tentative D call: TRBD1 (6 bases). Germline CDR1 and CDR2: SGDLS and YYNGEE. Trimming removed 3 bases from V and 11 bases from J, with 17 bases in between. The CDR3 extends over 13 amino acids. The CDR3 loop reads CASSAVSTGLYTF. The CDR3 DNA reads as TGTGCCAGCAGCGCTGTATCGACAGGACTATACACCTTC.

The chain couples TRBV7-2 to TRBJ2-1, with 10 positions matching TRBD2. This CDR3 region has 18 residues. In germline, CDR1 is SGHTA, CDR2 FQGNSA. V lost 5 bases to trimming and J lost 4 bases; unmatched junction nucleotides: 14. CDR3 coding DNA: TGTGCCAGCAGCCCCAGAGGAAGCGGGAGGGCCGGGTACAATGAGCAGTTCTTC. It yields the protein CASSPRGSGRAGYNEQFF.

The chain uses TRBV5-4 and TRBJ1-1; a possible D gene is TRBD1 (6 bases). Trimming stripped 1 base from V and 2 bases from J, with 9 bases between. Germline-derived CDR1 and CDR2 are SGHNT and YYREEE (reference sequence). CDR3 length: 14 residues. CDR3 loop: CASSLRQANTEAFF. CDR3 bases: TGTGCCAGCAGCTTGAGACAGGCTAACACTGAAGCTTTCTTT.

This chain uses TRBV4-2 with TRBJ2-3; no firm D call. Trimming shortened V by 1 base and J by 0 bases, and 8 bases separated the two germline ends. Germline V gives CDR1 LGHNA, CDR2 YNFKEQ. CDR3 length equals 15 residues. As DNA, the CDR3 is TGTGCCAGCAGCCAAGGGACGTCTAGCACAGATACGCAGTATTTT. It specifies CASSQGTSSTDTQYF.

The rearrangement links TRBV28 to TRBJ2-7; D unresolved. V lost 0 bases and J 1 base, leaving 28 bases between the germline ends. This CDR3 contains 21 residues. CDR1 MDHEN and CDR2 SYDVKM come from the germline V gene. CDR3 sequence (DNA): TGTGCCAGCAGTTTATGCCAAATGCCACGCTGTCTACTCCAGACTTCCTACGAGCAGTACTTC. Its protein product is CASSLCQMPRCLLQTSYEQYF.